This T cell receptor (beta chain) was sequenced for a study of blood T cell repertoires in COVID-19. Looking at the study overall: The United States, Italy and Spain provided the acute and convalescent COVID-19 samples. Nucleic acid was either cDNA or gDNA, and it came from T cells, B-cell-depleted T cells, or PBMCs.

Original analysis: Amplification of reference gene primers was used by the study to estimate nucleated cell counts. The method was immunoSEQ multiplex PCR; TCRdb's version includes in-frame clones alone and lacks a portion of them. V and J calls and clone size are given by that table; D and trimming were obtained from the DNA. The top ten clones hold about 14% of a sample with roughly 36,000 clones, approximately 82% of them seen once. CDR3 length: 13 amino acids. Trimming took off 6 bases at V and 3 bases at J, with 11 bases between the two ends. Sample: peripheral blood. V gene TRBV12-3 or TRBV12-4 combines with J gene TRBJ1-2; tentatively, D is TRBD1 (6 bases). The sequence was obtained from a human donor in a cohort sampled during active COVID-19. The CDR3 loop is CASRDTGYYGYTF. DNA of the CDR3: TGTGCCAGCAGAGATACAGGGTACTATGGCTACACCTTC.